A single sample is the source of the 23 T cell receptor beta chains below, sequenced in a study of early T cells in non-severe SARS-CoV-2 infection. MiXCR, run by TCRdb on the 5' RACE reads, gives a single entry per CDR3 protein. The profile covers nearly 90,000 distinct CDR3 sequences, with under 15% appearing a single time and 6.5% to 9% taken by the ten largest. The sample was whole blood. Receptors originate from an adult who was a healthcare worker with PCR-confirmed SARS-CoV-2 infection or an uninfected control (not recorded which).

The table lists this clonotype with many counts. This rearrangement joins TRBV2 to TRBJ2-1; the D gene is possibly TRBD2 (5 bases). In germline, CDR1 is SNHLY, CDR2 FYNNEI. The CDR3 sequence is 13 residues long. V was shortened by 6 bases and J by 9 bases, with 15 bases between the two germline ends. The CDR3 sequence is CASRRTDVGEQFF. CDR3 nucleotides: TGTGCCAGCAGACGGACTGATGTGGGTGAGCAGTTCTTC.

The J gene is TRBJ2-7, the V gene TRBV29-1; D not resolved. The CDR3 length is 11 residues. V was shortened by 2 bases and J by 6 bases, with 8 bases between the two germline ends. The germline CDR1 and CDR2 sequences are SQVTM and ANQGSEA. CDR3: CSVEMGSEQYF. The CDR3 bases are TGCAGCGTTGAAATGGGGTCCGAGCAGTACTTC.

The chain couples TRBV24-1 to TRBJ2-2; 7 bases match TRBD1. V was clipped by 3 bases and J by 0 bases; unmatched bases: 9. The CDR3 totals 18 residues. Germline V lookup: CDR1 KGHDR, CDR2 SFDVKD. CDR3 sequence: CATSDPRTGPANTGELFF. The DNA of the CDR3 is TGTGCCACCAGTGATCCCCGGACAGGTCCCGCGAACACCGGGGAGCTGTTTTTT.

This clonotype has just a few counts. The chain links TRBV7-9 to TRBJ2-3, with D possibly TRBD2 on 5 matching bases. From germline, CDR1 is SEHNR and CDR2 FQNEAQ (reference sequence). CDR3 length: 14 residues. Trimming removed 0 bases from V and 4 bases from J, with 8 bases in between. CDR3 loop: CASSLAGASDTQYF. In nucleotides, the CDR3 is TGTGCCAGCAGCTTAGCGGGAGCGTCAGATACGCAGTATTTT.

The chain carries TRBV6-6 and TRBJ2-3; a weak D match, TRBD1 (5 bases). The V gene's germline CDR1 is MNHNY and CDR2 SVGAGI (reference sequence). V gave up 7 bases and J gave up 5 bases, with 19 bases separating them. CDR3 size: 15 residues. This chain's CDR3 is CASKDSSRRGDTQYF. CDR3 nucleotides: TGTGCCAGCAAAGACAGTTCCAGGCGAGGAGATACGCAGTATTTT.

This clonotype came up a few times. The CDR3, as DNA: TGTGCCAGCAGCGACCCTTTCCGTGGGCCCAAAGATCAGCCCCAGCATTTT. It specifies CASSDPFRGPKDQPQHF. V and J are TRBV16 and TRBJ1-5; D call uncertain. The length of the CDR3 is 17 residues. The V end was cut by 5 bases, the J end by 5 bases, with 22 bases between. Germline CDR1 KGHSY, CDR2 FQNENV. The variable domain in full, with the rest retrieved from reference TRBV16 and TRBJ1-5, is GEEVAQTPKHLVRGEGQKAKLYCAPIKGHSYVFWYQQVLKNEFKFLISFQNENVFDETGMPKERFSAKCLPNSPCSLEIQATKLEDSAVYFCASSDPFRGPKDQPQHFGDGTRLSIL.

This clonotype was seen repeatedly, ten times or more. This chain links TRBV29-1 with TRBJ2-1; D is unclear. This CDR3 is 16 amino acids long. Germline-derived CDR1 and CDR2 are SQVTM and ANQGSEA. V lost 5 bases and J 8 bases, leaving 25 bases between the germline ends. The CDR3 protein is CSVPPPPRAASDEQFF. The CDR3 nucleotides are TGCAGCGTTCCGCCCCCGCCCCGGGCCGCCTCGGATGAGCAGTTCTTC.

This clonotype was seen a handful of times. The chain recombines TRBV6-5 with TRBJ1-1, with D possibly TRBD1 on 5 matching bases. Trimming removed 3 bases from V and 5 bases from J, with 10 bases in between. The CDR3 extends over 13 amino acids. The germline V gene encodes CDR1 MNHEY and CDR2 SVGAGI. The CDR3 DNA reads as TGTGCCAGCAGTTATCCGGGGGTTACTGAAGCTTTCTTT. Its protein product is CASSYPGVTEAFF.

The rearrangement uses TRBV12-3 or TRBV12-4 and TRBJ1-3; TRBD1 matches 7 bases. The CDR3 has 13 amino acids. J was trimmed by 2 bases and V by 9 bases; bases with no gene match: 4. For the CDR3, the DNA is TGTGCCAGTACGACAGGGCCTGGAAACACCATATATTTT. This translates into CASTTGPGNTIYF.

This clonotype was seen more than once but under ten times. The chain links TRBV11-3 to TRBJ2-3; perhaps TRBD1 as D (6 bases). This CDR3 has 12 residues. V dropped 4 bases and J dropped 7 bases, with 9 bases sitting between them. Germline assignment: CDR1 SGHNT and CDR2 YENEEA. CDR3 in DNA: TGTGCCAGCAGCTCCCGGGACAATACGCAGTATTTT. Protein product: CASSSRDNTQYF.

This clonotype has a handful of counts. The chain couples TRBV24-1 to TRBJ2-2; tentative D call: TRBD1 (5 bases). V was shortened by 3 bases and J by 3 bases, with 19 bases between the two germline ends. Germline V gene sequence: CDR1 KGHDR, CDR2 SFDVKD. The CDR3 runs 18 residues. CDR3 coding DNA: TGTGCCACCAGTGATCCGACAGTTGGGGCTTGGGACACCGGGGAGCTGTTTTTT. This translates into CATSDPTVGAWDTGELFF.

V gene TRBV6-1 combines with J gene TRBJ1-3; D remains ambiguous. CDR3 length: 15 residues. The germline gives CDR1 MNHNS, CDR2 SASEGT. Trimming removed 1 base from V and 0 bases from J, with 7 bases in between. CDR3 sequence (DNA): TGTGCCAGCAGTGAAGGTCAAACCTCTGGAAACACCATATATTTT. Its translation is CASSEGQTSGNTIYF.

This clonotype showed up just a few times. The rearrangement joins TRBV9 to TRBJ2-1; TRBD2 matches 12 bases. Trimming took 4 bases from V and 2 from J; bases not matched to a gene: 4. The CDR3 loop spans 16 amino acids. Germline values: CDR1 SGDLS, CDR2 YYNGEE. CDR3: CASSPSGRVPYNEQFF. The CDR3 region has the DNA TGTGCCAGCAGCCCTAGCGGGAGGGTGCCCTACAATGAGCAGTTCTTC.

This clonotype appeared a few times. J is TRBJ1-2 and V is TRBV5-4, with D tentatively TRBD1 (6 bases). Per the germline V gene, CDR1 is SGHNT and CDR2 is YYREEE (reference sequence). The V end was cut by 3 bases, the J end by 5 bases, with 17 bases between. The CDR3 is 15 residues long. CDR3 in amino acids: CASSWSPGTKYGYTF. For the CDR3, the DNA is TGTGCCAGCAGCTGGTCCCCCGGGACAAAATATGGCTACACCTTC.

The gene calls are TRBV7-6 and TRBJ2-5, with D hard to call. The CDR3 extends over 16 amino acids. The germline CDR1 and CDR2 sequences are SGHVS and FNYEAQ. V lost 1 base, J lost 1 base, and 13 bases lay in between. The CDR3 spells CASSLVAVKLQETQYF. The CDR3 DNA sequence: TGTGCCAGCAGCTTAGTGGCGGTGAAGCTCCAAGAGACCCAGTACTTC.

This CDR3 reads CASSLTGGQGRETQYF. As DNA, the CDR3 is TGTGCCAGCAGCTTGACAGGGGGACAGGGGAGAGAGACCCAGTACTTC. This rearrangement joins TRBV5-8 to TRBJ2-5; 10 bases align to TRBD1. Per the germline V gene, CDR1 is SGHTS and CDR2 is YDEGEE. The CDR3 is 16 amino acids. V trimming: 1 base; J trimming: 4 bases; junction bases outside the gene matches: 7.

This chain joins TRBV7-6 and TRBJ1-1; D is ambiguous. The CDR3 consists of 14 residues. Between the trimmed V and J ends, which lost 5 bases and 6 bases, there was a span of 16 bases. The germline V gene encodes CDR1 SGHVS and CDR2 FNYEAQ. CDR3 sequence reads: CASSQKGISPEAFF. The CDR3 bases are TGTGCCAGCAGCCAAAAAGGGATTAGTCCTGAAGCTTTCTTT.

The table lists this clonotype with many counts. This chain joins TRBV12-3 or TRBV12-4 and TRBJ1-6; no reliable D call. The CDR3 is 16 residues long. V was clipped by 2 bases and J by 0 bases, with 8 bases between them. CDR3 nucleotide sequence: TGTGCCAGCAGTTTACGGACCAGCTCCTATAATTCACCCCTCCACTTT. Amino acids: CASSLRTSSYNSPLHF.

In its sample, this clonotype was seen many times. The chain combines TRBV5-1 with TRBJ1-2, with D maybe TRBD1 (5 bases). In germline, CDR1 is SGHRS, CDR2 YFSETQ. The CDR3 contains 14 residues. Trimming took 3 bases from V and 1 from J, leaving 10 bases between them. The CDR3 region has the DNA TGCGCCAGCAGCTGGCCCCAGGGTAACTATGGCTACACCTTC. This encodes CASSWPQGNYGYTF. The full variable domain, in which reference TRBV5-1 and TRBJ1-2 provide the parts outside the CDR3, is KAGVTQTPRYLIKTRGQQVTLSCSPISGHRSVSWYQQTPGQGLQFLFEYFSETQRNKGNFPGRFSGRQFSNSRSEMNVSTLELGDSALYLCASSWPQGNYGYTFGSGTRLTVV.

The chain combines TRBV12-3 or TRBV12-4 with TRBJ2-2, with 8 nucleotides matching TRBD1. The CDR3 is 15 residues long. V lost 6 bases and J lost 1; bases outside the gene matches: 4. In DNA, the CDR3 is TGTGCCAGCAGGGGTGGGACAGGGAACACCGGGGAGCTGTTTTTT. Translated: CASRGGTGNTGELFF.

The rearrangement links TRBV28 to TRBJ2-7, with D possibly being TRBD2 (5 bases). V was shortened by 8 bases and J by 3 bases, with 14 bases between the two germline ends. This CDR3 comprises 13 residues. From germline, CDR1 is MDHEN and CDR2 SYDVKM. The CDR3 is CASLDRDNYEQYF. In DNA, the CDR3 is TGTGCCAGCCTCGATCGGGATAACTACGAGCAGTACTTC. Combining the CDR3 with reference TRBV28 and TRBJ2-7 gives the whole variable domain DVKVTQSSRYLVKRTGEKVFLECVQDMDHENMFWYRQDPGLGLRLIYFSYDVKMKEKGDIPEGYSVSREKKERFSLILESASTNQTSMYLCASLDRDNYEQYFGPGTRLTVT.

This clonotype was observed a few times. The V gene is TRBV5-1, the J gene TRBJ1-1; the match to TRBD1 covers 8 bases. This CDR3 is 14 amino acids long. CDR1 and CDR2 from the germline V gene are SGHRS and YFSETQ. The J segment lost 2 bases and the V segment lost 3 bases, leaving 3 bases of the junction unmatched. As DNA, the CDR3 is TGCGCCAGCAGCTCCGGGACAGGTAACACTGAAGCTTTCTTT. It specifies CASSSGTGNTEAFF.

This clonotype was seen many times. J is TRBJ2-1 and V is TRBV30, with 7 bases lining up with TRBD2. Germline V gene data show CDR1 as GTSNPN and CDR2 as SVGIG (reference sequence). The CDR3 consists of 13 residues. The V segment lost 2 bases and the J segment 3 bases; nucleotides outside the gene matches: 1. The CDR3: CAWSPSGYNEQFF. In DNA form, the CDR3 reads TGTGCCTGGAGTCCTAGCGGCTACAATGAGCAGTTCTTC.